This T cell receptor (beta chain) was captured in a study of blood T cells in healthy people across ages. Study-level findings and limits: Measured against age, TCR beta diversity per million T cells decreased in a roughly linear manner. Long-lived donors exceeded aged donors in naive CD4+ cells and diversity. Estimates of total diversity, which came from one million sequenced T cells, were considered to be underestimates.

With a J-beta primer mix and a sample-barcoded 5' primer, a second PCR ran 7 to 11 cycles. A template-switch adaptor with 12 random nucleotides tagged each cDNA molecule. Using its own MiXCR run on the 5' RACE reads, TCRdb lists one record per CDR3 protein. The sample has over 1,200,000 distinct CDR3 sequences; roughly 60% are singletons. As regards this clonotype: What it binds is unknown.

This CDR3 is 12 amino acids long. Germline V CDR1 and CDR2: ENHRY, SYGVKD. Trimming removed 0 bases from V and 8 bases from J, with 7 bases in between. The clonotype originates from a man between 18 and 29 years old in good health. V gene TRBV10-3 combines with J gene TRBJ1-2; D gene unclear. Sequenced material: blood. CDR3 in amino acids: CAISESLRGYTF. Written as DNA, the CDR3 is TGTGCCATCAGTGAGTCGTTACGGGGCTACACCTTC.